The T cell receptor beta chain under discussion was sequenced for a study of blood T cell repertoires in COVID-19. Sequencing used immunoSEQ multiplex PCR; TCRdb keeps in-frame clones, though not all of them. Among around 250,000 clones listed, roughly 90% were seen once. CDR1 is SGHNT and CDR2 is YYREEE in the germline V gene (reference sequence). Trimming removed 4 bases from V and 6 bases from J, with 17 bases in between. The CDR3 extends over 14 amino acids. This TCR came from a woman aged 60-70 years with COVID-19, enrolled during active disease. The V and J genes are TRBV5-4 and TRBJ2-7, with D perhaps matching TRBD1 (6 bases). The sample was peripheral blood. The CDR3 loop reads CASSPARQGSEQYF. The CDR3 DNA is TGTGCCAGCAGCCCGGCGAGGCAGGGGAGCGAGCAGTACTTC.